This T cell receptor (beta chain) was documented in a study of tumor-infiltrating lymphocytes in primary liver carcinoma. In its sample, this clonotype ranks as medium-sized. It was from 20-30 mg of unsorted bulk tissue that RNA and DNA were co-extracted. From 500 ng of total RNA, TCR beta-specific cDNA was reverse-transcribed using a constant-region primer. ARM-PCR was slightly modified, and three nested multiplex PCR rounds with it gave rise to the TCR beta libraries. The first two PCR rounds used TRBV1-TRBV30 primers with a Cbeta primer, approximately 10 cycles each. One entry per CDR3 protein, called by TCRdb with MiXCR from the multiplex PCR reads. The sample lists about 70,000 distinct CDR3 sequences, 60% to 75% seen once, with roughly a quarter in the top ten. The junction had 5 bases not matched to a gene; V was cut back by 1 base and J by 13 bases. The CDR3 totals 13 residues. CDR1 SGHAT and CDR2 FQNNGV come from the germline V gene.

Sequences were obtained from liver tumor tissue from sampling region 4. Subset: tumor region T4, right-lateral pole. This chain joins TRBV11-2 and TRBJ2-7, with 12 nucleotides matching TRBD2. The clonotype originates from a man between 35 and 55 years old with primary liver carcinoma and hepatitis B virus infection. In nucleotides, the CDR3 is TGTGCCAGCAGCTTAGGACTAGCGGGGGTGGAATACTTC. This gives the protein CASSLGLAGVEYF.